This T cell receptor (beta chain) originates from a study of shared clonotypes between healthy human individuals. CDR1 is SEHNR and CDR2 is FQNEAQ in the germline V gene (reference sequence). V lost 1 base and J 11 bases, leaving 12 bases between the germline ends. This CDR3 is 13 amino acids long. This clone was observed a few times. Sorted-subset replicate PCR reactions contained 200 ng DNA, corresponding to tens of thousands of T cell genomes. The table came from immunoSEQ multiplex PCR; TCRdb's copy has only in-frame clones and leaves some out. The sample includes millions of clones, 90% to 95% of them seen just once.

This receptor was identified in a man younger than 30 in good health. This sequence joins TRBV7-9 and TRBJ1-5, with D possibly TRBD1 on 5 matching bases. Material: naive CD4+ T cells sorted from blood. Subset reported: CD45RA+ positively selected. CDR3 region: CASSLVGPEAQHF. The CDR3 coding sequence is TGTGCCAGCAGCTTAGTGGGACCCGAGGCCCAGCATTTT.